These 21 T cell receptor beta chains originate from one sample sequenced in a study of T cells after yellow fever vaccination. TCRdb redid the calling of the 5' RACE reads with MiXCR, one entry per CDR3 protein. The table records hundreds of thousands of distinct CDR3 sequences, 17% of them present only once. Sequenced here: PBMCs, sampled 5 days after the first yellow fever vaccination. Every receptor here comes from a man aged 18 to 29 who received the YFV17D yellow fever vaccine.

This clonotype occurred a few times. The rearrangement joins TRBV11-2 to TRBJ1-5, with D possibly TRBD1 on 6 matching bases. V gave up 4 bases and J gave up 0 bases, with 13 bases separating them. Germline CDR1 reads SGHAT; CDR2 reads FQNNGV. The CDR3 covers 16 residues. CDR3 sequence (DNA): TGTGCCAGCAGCTCGAATGGACAGTATAGCAATCAGCCCCAGCATTTT. This translates into CASSSNGQYSNQPQHF.

The V and J genes are TRBV7-2 and TRBJ2-3, with D uncertain. Trimming took off 0 bases at V and 0 bases at J, with 7 bases between the two ends. From germline, CDR1 is SGHTA and CDR2 FQGNSA. The length of the CDR3 is 15 residues. The CDR3: CASSLALRSTDTQYF. The CDR3 nucleotides read TGTGCCAGCAGCTTAGCCCTGAGAAGCACAGATACGCAGTATTTT.

As regards this clonotype: An end of the junction does not agree with germline; a read error may underlie this. The rearrangement joins TRBV7-2 to TRBJ1-2, with D perhaps TRBD1 (5 bases). The CDR3 length is 15 residues. Germline V gene sequence: CDR1 SGHTA, CDR2 FQGNSA. The CDR3 is CASRLVPQANYGYTF. The CDR3 nucleotides read TGTGCCAGCAGATTAGTTCCACAGGCCAACTATGGCTACACCTTC.

The genes are TRBV5-1 and TRBJ1-1; 10 nucleotides align to TRBD1. Germline V gene sequence: CDR1 SGHRS, CDR2 YFSETQ. V trimming: 5 bases; J trimming: 8 bases; junction bases outside the gene matches: 6. The CDR3 length is 13 residues. CDR3 protein: CASRTGTGEEAFF. DNA for the CDR3: TGCGCCAGCAGAACCGGGACAGGGGAGGAAGCTTTCTTT.

The sample holds many counts of this clonotype. The V and J genes are TRBV18 and TRBJ2-1, with 12 bases identical to TRBD2. The CDR3 runs 16 residues. Trimming at V came to 2 bases and at J to 9 bases, leaving 8 bases not matched to a gene. Germline values: CDR1 KGHSH, CDR2 LQKENI. This CDR3 reads CASSPASGGAGIEQFF. CDR3 DNA sequence: TGTGCCAGCTCACCAGCTAGCGGGGGGGCCGGTATTGAGCAGTTCTTC.

The gene calls are TRBV7-2 and TRBJ2-1; 8 bases are a match to TRBD2. CDR1 SGHTA and CDR2 FQGNSA come from the germline V gene. Losses at the gene ends were 5 bases for V and 6 bases for J; bases not matched to a gene: 6. The CDR3 runs 14 residues. The chain's CDR3 is CASSQLAAINEQFF. The CDR3 DNA reads TGTGCCAGCAGCCAACTAGCGGCGATCAATGAGCAGTTCTTC.

The genes are TRBV6-2 or TRBV6-3 and TRBJ2-2; TRBD2 agrees at 8 bases. The junction had 10 bases not matched to a gene; V was cut back by 3 bases and J by 4 bases. Germline lookup yields CDR1 MNHEY and CDR2 SVGEGT. There are 17 residues in the CDR3. CDR3 in amino acids: CASSYPGTSRRTGELFF. The CDR3 nucleotides read TGTGCCAGCAGTTATCCCGGGACTAGTAGACGCACCGGGGAGCTGTTTTTT.

This clonotype occurred a few times. Here the CDR3 omits its conserved ending phenylalanine or tryptophan, so a read error is the likely source. The DNA is left out, because the CDR3 cannot be placed on it with certainty; the CDR3 is given as TCRdb lists it. The J gene is TRBJ1-2, the V gene TRBV15; the table's D call of TRBD1 was not tested on the DNA. The CDR3 is 9 residues long, ends included. Germline assignment: CDR1 LNHNV and CDR2 YYDKDF (reference sequence). The CDR3 loop is CATSRDRVR.

The rearrangement links TRBV5-1 to TRBJ1-1; a weak D match, TRBD1 (6 bases). The V end lost 2 bases, the J end lost 5 bases, and 16 bases lay between the germline ends. The CDR3 sequence is 15 residues long. Germline-derived CDR1 and CDR2 are SGHRS and YFSETQ. CDR3 residues: CASSFNPEGGTEAFF. CDR3 DNA sequence: TGCGCCAGCAGCTTTAACCCCGAGGGGGGGACTGAAGCTTTCTTT. Looking up the rest from reference TRBV5-1 and TRBJ1-1 gives the full variable domain: KAGVTQTPRYLIKTRGQQVTLSCSPISGHRSVSWYQQTPGQGLQFLFEYFSETQRNKGNFPGRFSGRQFSNSRSEMNVSTLELGDSALYLCASSFNPEGGTEAFFGQGTRLTVV.

Only a few counts were recorded for this clonotype. V is TRBV5-1 and J is TRBJ2-5; D gene ambiguous. Trimming shortened V by 0 bases and J by 1 base, and 10 bases separated the two germline ends. CDR1 is SGHRS and CDR2 is YFSETQ in the germline V gene. This CDR3 is built from 15 residues. Here the CDR3 DNA reads TGCGCCAGCAGCTTGGTGGGTAGCTCCCAAGAGACCCAGTACTTC. Residues: CASSLVGSSQETQYF.

In its sample, this clonotype was seen a few times. The chain employs TRBV27 and TRBJ1-2; D might be TRBD1 (6 bases). The CDR3 spans 15 residues. Germline V CDR1 and CDR2: MNHEY, SMNVEV (reference sequence). V lost 0 bases and J lost 5, with 13 bases in between. The CDR3 sequence is CASSLSGGAGYGYTF. CDR3 coding DNA: TGTGCCAGCAGTTTATCGGGGGGGGCCGGGTATGGCTACACCTTC.

The chain links TRBV9 to TRBJ2-2; D is perhaps TRBD1 (5 bases). CDR3 size: 16 residues. CDR1 is SGDLS and CDR2 is YYNGEE in the germline V gene. V was cut by 0 bases and J by 3 bases, with 12 bases left in between. CDR3 in amino acids: CASSVEGPLYTGELFF. CDR3 bases: TGTGCCAGCAGCGTAGAGGGGCCGCTGTACACCGGGGAGCTGTTTTTT.

This sequence joins TRBV18 and TRBJ1-6; no reliable D call. CDR1 is KGHSH, CDR2 LQKENI, per germline. V lost 4 bases to trimming and J lost 1 base, with 11 bases between them. The CDR3 sequence is 16 residues long. The CDR3: CASSHDRKSYNSPLHF. CDR3 bases: TGTGCCAGCTCACACGACCGGAAGTCCTATAATTCACCCCTCCACTTT.

J is TRBJ1-1 and V is TRBV25-1; 7 nucleotides align to TRBD1. Germline values: CDR1 MGHDK, CDR2 SYGVNS. V lost 2 bases and J lost 6; bases outside the gene matches: 9. The CDR3 is 15 residues long. CDR3 coding DNA: TGTGCCAGCAGTGAAGCGGGCAGGGGGAATGCTGAAGCTTTCTTT. Residues: CASSEAGRGNAEAFF. The variable domain in full, completed from reference TRBV25-1 and TRBJ1-1, reads EADIYQTPRYLVIGTGKKITLECSQTMGHDKMYWYQQDPGMELHLIHYSYGVNSTEKGDLSSESTVSRIRTEHFPLTLESARPSHTSQYLCASSEAGRGNAEAFFGQGTRLTVV.

The chain has TRBV19 and TRBJ2-6, with D perhaps TRBD2 (5 bases). The CDR3 has 15 amino acids. Trimming took off 6 bases at V and 4 bases at J, with 13 bases between the two ends. Germline-derived CDR1 and CDR2 are LNHDA and SQIVND (reference sequence). CDR3 in amino acids: CASSLNSGGANVLTF. In DNA, the CDR3 is TGTGCCAGTAGCTTAAACTCGGGAGGGGCCAACGTCCTGACTTTC. The full variable domain, completed using reference TRBV19 and TRBJ2-6, is DGGITQSPKYLFRKEGQNVTLSCEQNLNHDAMYWYRQDPGQGLRLIYYSQIVNDFQKGDIAEGYSVSREKKESFPLTVTSAQKNPTAFYLCASSLNSGGANVLTFGAGSRLTVL.

This clonotype was observed a handful of times. The V and J genes are TRBV7-9 and TRBJ2-5; the D gene is possibly TRBD2 (5 bases). This CDR3 has 13 residues. V was cut by 7 bases and J by 5 bases, with 14 bases left in between. Germline V gene lookup returns CDR1 SEHNR and CDR2 FQNEAQ (reference sequence). The CDR3 spells CASTHAGVETQYF. DNA of the CDR3: TGTGCCAGCACCCACGCCGGGGTCGAGACCCAGTACTTC. The whole variable domain, remainder taken from reference TRBV7-9 and TRBJ2-5, is DTGVSQNPRHKITKRGQNVTFRCDPISEHNRLYWYRQTLGQGPEFLTYFQNEAQLEKSRLLSDRFSAERPKGSFSTLEIQRTEQGDSAMYLCASTHAGVETQYFGPGTRLLVL.

This clonotype was seen only a few times. This chain connects TRBV12-3 or TRBV12-4 to TRBJ2-7, with D perhaps TRBD2 (6 bases). V was pared by 3 bases and J by 0 bases, with 12 bases between. The CDR3 runs 15 residues. The CDR3 coding sequence is TGTGCCAGCAGTTTTGGCGGGGTCAGCTCCTACGAGCAGTACGTC. This gives the protein CASSFGGVSSYEQYV.

The J gene is TRBJ2-7, the V gene TRBV5-1; 8 nucleotides line up with TRBD2. V lost 1 base to trimming and J lost 5 bases; unmatched junction nucleotides: 8. CDR1 and CDR2 from the germline V gene are SGHRS and YFSETQ. The CDR3 has 15 residues. The CDR3 nucleotides read TGCGCCAGCAGCTTGTACGGGGGGGAAAGGGACGAGCAGTACGTC. As protein: CASSLYGGERDEQYV.

This clonotype was counted between two and nine times. The rearrangement links TRBV5-5 to TRBJ1-5; D not certain. Trimming took off 0 bases at V and 9 bases at J, with 10 bases between the two ends. The CDR3 consists of 13 residues. CDR1 and CDR2 from the germline V gene are SGHKS and YYEKEE (reference sequence). The chain's CDR3 is CASSLDGRPPQHF. DNA for the CDR3: TGTGCCAGCAGCTTGGACGGACGCCCGCCCCAGCATTTT.

This clonotype was observed a few times. The CDR3 DNA sequence: TGCGCCAGCAGCCAAAACAGGGGGCACGAGCAGTACGTC. Translating gives CASSQNRGHEQYV. The rearrangement joins TRBV4-1 to TRBJ2-7; 9 bases are shared with TRBD1. The J segment lost 5 bases and the V segment lost 2 bases, leaving 1 base of the junction unmatched. Germline loops: CDR1 MGHRA, CDR2 YSYEKL. CDR3 size: 13 residues.

The chain links TRBV5-1 to TRBJ1-2; 11 nucleotides agree with TRBD1. The germline gives CDR1 SGHRS, CDR2 YFSETQ. V gave up 4 bases and J gave up 4 bases; unmatched junction bases: 9. The CDR3 runs 16 residues. CDR3 DNA sequence: TGCGCCAGCAGCACCGGACAGGGGGCCCCCATCTATGGCTACACCTTC. Translating it yields CASSTGQGAPIYGYTF. The full variable domain, completed using reference TRBV5-1 and TRBJ1-2, is KAGVTQTPRYLIKTRGQQVTLSCSPISGHRSVSWYQQTPGQGLQFLFEYFSETQRNKGNFPGRFSGRQFSNSRSEMNVSTLELGDSALYLCASSTGQGAPIYGYTFGSGTRLTVV.